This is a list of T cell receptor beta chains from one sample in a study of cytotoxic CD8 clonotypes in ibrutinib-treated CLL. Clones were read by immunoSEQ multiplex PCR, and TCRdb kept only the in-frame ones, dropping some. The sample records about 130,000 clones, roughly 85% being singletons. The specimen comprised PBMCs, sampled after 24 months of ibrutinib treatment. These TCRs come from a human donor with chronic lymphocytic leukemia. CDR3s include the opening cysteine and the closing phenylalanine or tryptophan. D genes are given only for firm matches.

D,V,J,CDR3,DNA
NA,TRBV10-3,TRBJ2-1,CAITTSQGLMDNEQFF,TGTGCCATCACAACTTCACAGGGTCTTATGGATAATGAGCAGTTCTTC
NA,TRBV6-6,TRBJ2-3,CASSYPRSGTDTQYF,TGTGCCAGCAGTTACCCCAGGAGCGGCACAGATACGCAGTATTTT
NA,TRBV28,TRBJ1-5,CASSLIAGLGQPQHF,TGTGCCAGCAGTTTAATAGCGGGGTTGGGTCAGCCCCAGCATTTT
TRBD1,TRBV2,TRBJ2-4,CASSPTTGGKNIQYF,TGTGCCAGCAGTCCCACCACAGGGGGGAAAAACATTCAGTACTTC
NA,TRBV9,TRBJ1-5,CASSVGGYSNQPQHF,TGTGCCAGCAGCGTAGGAGGCTATAGCAATCAGCCCCAGCATTTT
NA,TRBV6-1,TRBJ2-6,CASRLDGANVLTF,TGTGCCAGCAGGCTTGACGGGGCCAACGTCCTGACTTTC
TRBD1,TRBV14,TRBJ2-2,CASNRGGDTGELFF,TGTGCCAGTAACAGGGGCGGCGACACCGGGGAGCTGTTTTTT
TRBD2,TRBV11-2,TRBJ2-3,CASSTGGGLGLDTQYF,TGTGCCAGCAGCACCGGCGGGGGACTAGGATTAGATACGCAGTATTTT
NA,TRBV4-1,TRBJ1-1,CASSQDPVGNTEAFF,TGCGCCAGCAGCCAAGATCCGGTAGGGAACACTGAAGCTTTCTTT
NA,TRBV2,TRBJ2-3,CASSEGWEEDTQYF,TGTGCCAGCAGTGAGGGCTGGGAGGAAGATACGCAGTATTTT
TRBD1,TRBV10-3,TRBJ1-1,CAISVGQMNTEAFF,TGTGCCATCAGTGTGGGACAGATGAACACTGAAGCTTTCTTT